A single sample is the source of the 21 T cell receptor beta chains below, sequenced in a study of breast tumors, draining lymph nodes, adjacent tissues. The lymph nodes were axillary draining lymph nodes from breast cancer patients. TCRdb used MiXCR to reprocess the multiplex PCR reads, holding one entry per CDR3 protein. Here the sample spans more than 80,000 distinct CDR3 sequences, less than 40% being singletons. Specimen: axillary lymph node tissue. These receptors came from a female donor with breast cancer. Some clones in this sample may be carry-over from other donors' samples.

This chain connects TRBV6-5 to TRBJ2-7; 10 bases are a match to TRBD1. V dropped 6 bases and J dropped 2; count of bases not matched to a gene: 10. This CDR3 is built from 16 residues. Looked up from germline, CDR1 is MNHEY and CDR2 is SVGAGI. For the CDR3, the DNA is TGTGCCAGCAGGGAGATTGGGACAGGGGAACCCTACGAGCAGTACTTC. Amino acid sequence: CASREIGTGEPYEQYF.

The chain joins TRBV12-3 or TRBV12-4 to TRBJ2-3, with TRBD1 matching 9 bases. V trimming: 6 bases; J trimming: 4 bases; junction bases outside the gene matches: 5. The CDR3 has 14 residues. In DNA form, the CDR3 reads TGTGCCAGCAGGTTGACAGGGGGGCCAGATACGCAGTATTTT. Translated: CASRLTGGPDTQYF.

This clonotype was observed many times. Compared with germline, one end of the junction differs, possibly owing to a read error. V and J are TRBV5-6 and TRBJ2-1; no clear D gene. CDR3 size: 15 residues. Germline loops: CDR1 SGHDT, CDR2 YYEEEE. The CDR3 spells CASSFGSDPYTEQFF. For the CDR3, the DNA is TGTGCCAGCAGCTTCGGCAGTGACCCTTACACTGAGCAGTTCTTC. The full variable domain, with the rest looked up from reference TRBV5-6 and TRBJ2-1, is DAGVTQSPTHLIKTRGQQVTLRCSPKSGHDTVSWYQQALGQGPQFIFQYYEEEERQRGNFPDRFSGHQFPNYSSELNVNALLLGDSALYLCASSFGSDPYTEQFFGPGTRLTVL.

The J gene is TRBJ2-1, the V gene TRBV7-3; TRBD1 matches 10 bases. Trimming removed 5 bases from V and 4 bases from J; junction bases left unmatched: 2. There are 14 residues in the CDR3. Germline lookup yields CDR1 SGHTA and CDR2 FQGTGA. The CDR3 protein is CASSEGQGYNEQFF. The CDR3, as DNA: TGTGCCAGCAGCGAGGGACAGGGGTACAATGAGCAGTTCTTC.

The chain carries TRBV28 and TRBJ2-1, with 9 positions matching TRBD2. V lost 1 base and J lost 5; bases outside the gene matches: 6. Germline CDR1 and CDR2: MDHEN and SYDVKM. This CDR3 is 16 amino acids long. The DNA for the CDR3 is TGTGCCAGCAGTTTATACCGACTAGCGGCGGACAATGAGCAGTTCTTC. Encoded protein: CASSLYRLAADNEQFF.

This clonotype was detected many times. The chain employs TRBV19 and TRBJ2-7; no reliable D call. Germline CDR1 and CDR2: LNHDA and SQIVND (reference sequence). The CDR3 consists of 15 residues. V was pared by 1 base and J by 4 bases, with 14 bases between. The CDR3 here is CASSIVYSSHYEQYF. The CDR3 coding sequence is TGTGCCAGTAGTATAGTATATAGCAGCCATTACGAGCAGTACTTC.

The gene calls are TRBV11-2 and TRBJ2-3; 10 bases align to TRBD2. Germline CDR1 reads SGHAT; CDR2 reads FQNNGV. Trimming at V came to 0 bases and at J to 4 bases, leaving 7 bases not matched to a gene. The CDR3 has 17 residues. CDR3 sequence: CASSLDSTSGNADTQYF. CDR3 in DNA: TGTGCCAGCAGCTTAGATTCTACTAGCGGGAATGCAGATACGCAGTATTTT.

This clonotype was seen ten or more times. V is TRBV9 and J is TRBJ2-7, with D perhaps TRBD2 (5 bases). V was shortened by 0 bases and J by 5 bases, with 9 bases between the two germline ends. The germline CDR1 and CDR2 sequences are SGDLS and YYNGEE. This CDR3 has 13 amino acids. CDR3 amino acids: CASSVDHGNEQYF. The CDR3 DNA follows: TGTGCCAGCAGCGTAGATCACGGGAACGAGCAGTACTTC.

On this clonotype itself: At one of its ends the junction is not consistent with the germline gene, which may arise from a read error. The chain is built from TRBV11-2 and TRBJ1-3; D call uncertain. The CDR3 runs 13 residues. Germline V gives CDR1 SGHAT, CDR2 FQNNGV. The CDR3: CASSTDPGTTIYF. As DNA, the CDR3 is TGTGCCAGCAGCACCGACCCGGGAACCACCATATATTTT.

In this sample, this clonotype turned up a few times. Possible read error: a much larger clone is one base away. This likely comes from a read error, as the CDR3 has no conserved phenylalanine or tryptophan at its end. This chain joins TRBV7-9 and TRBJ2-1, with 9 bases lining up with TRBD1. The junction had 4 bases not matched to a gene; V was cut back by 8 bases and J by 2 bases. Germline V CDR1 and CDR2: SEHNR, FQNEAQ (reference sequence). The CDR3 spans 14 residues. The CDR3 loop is CASRGQGPYNEQFL. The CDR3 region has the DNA TGTGCCAGCCGCGGACAGGGGCCCTACAATGAGCAGTTCCTC.

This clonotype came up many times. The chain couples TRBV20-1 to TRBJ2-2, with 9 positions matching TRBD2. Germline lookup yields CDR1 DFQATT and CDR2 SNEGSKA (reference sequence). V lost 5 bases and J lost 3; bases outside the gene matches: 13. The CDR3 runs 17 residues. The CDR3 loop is CSAPNGGGRGDTGELFF. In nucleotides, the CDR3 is TGCAGTGCTCCAAATGGGGGCGGGAGGGGCGACACCGGGGAGCTGTTTTTT.

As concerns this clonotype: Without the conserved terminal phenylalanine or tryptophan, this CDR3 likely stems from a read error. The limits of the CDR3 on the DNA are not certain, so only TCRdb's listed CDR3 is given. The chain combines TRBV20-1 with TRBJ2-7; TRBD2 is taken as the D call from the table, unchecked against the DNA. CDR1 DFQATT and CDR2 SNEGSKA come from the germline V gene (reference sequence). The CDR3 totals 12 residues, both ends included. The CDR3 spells CSARRDRGGPYL.

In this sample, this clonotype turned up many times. Written as DNA, the CDR3 is TGTGCCAGCAGCTTAGTTCAGGGGACAGGGGCTCAGCCCCAGCATTTT. Encoded protein: CASSLVQGTGAQPQHF. The V gene is TRBV11-2, the J gene TRBJ1-5; 10 nucleotides match TRBD1. The J segment lost 6 bases and the V segment lost 1 base, leaving 6 bases of the junction unmatched. Germline values: CDR1 SGHAT, CDR2 FQNNGV. The CDR3 covers 16 residues. Full variable domain (outside the CDR3, taken from reference TRBV11-2 and TRBJ1-5): EAGVAQSPRYKIIEKRQSVAFWCNPISGHATLYWYQQILGQGPKLLIQFQNNGVVDDSQLPKDRFSAERLKGVDSTLKIQPAKLEDSAVYLCASSLVQGTGAQPQHFGDGTRLSIL.

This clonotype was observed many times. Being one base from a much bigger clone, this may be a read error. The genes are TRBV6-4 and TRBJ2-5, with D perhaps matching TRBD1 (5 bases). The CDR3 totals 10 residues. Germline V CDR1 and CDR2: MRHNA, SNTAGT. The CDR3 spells CAFKPGPQYF. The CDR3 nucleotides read TGTGCATTTAAGCCAGGGCCCCAGTACTTC.

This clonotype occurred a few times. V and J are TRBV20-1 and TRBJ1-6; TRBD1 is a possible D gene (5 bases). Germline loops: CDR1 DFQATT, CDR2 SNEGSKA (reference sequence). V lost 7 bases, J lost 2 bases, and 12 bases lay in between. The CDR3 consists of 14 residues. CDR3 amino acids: CSVSRETYNSPLHF. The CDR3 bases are TGCAGTGTCAGCAGGGAAACCTATAATTCACCCCTCCACTTT.

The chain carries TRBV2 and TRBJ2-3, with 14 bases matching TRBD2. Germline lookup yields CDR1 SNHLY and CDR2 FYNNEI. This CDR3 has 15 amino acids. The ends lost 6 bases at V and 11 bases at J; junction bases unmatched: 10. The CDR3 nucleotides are TGTGCCAGCAGGACCGGGACTAGCGGGAGCAATGAGCAGTATTTT. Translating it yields CASRTGTSGSNEQYF.

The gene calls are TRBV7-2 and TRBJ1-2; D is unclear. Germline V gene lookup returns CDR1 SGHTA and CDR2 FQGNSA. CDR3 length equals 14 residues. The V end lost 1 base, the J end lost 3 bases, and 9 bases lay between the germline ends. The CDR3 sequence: CASSLDAGDYGYTF. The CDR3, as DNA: TGTGCCAGCAGCTTAGACGCAGGCGACTATGGCTACACCTTC.

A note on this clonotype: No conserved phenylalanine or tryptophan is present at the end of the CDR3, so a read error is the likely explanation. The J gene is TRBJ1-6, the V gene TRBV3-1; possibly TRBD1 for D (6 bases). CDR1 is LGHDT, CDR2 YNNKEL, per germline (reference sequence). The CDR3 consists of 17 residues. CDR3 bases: TGCGCCAGCAGCTCCACAGGGAAGATCAGCTATAATTCACCCCTCCACCTT. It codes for CASSSTGKISYNSPLHL.

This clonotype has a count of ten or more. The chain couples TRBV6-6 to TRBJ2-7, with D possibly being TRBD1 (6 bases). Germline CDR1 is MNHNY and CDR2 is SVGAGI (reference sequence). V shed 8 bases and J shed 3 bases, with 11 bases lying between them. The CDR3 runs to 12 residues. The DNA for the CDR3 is TGTGCCAGCGCTTACAGGGTCTACGAGCAGTACTTC. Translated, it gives CASAYRVYEQYF.

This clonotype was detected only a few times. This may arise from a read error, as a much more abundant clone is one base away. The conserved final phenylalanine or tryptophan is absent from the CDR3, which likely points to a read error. CDR3 coding DNA: TGCAGTGCTAGATTGACTAGTTCCGGGGAGCTGTTTCTT. Its translation: CSARLTSSGELFL. This chain uses TRBV20-1 with TRBJ2-2; maybe TRBD2 (6 bases). CDR3 size: 13 residues. V was pared by 2 bases and J by 6 bases, with 10 bases between. Germline V gene lookup returns CDR1 DFQATT and CDR2 SNEGSKA (reference sequence).

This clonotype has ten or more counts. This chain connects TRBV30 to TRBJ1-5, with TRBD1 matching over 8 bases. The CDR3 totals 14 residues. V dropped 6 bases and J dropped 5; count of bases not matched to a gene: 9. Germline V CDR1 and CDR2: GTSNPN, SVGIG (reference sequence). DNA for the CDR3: TGTGCCTGTTCAGGGGGCTTGGGGGATCAGCCCCAGCATTTT. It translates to CACSGGLGDQPQHF.